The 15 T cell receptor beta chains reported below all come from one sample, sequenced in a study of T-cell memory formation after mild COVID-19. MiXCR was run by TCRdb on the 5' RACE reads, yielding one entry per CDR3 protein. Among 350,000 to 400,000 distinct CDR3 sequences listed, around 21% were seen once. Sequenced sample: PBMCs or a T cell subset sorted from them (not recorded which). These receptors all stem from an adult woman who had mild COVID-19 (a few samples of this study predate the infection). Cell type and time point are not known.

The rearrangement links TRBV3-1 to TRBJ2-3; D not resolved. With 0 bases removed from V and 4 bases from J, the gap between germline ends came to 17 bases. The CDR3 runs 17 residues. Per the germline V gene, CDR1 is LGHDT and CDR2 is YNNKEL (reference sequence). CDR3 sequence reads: CASSQDKVQVGADTQYF. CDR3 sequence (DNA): TGTGCCAGCAGCCAAGATAAGGTGCAAGTGGGCGCAGATACGCAGTATTTT.

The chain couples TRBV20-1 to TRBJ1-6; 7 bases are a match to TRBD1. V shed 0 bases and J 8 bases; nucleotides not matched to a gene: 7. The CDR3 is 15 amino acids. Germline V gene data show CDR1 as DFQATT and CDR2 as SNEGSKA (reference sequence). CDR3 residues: CSARDRGRGYSPLHF. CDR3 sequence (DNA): TGCAGTGCTAGAGATCGGGGCAGGGGGTATTCACCCCTCCACTTT.

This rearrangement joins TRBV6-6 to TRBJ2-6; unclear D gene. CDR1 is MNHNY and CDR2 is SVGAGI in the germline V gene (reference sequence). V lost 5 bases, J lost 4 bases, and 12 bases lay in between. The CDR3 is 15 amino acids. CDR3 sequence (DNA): TGTGCCAGCAGTGATCCAGGTTCAGGGGCCAACGTCCTGACTTTC. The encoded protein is CASSDPGSGANVLTF.

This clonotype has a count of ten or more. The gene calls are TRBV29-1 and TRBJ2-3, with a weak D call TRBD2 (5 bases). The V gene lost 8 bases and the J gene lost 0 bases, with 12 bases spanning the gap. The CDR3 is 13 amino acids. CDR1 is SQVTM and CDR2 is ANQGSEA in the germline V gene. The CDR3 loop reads CSFVRGSTDTQYF. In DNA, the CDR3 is TGCAGCTTCGTTCGCGGGAGCACAGATACGCAGTATTTT.

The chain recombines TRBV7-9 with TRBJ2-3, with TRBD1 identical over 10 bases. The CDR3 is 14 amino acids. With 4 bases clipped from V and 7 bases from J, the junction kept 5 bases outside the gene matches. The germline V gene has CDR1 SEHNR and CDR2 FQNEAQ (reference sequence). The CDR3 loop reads CASSYRDRGNTQYF. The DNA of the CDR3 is TGTGCCAGCAGCTACCGGGACAGGGGAAATACGCAGTATTTT.

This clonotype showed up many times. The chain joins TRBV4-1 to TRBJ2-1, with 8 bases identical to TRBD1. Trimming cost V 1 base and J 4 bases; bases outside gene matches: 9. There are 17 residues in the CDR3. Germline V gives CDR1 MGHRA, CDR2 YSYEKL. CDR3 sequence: CASSQVLGRGQYNEQFF. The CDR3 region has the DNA TGCGCCAGCAGCCAAGTCTTAGGCAGGGGGCAGTACAATGAGCAGTTCTTC.

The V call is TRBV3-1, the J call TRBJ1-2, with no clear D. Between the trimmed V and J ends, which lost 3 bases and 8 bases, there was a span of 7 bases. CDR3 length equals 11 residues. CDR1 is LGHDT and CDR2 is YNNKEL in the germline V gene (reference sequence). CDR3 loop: CASSHSGGYTF. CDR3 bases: TGTGCCAGCAGCCATAGTGGAGGCTACACCTTC.

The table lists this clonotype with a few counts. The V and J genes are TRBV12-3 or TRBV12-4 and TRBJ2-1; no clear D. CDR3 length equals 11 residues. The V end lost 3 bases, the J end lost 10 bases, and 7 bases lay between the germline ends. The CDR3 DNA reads TGTGCCAGCAGTTTCGAGACAGAGCAGTTCTTC. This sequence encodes CASSFETEQFF.

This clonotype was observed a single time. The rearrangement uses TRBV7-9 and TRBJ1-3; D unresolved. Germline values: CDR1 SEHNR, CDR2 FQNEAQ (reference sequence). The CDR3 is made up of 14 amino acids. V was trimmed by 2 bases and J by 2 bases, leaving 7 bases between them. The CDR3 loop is CASSLRQTGNTIYF. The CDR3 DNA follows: TGTGCCAGCAGCTTAAGGCAGACTGGAAACACCATATATTTT.

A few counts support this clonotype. The chain's CDR3 is CASSHQGAWNTEAFF. The CDR3 DNA follows: TGTGCCAGCAGTCACCAGGGGGCGTGGAACACTGAAGCTTTCTTT. The chain links TRBV6-5 to TRBJ1-1; the match to TRBD1 covers 8 bases. The germline V gene encodes CDR1 MNHEY and CDR2 SVGAGI. This CDR3 contains 15 residues. The V segment lost 5 bases and the J segment 1 base; nucleotides outside the gene matches: 6.

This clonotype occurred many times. For the CDR3, the DNA is TGCGCCAGCAGCTGGGGACAGGGGGTCAATGAGCAGTTCTTC. Residues: CASSWGQGVNEQFF. V is TRBV5-1 and J is TRBJ2-1, with 11 bases fitting TRBD1. V lost 3 bases, J lost 6 bases, and 2 bases stayed unmatched. CDR3 size: 14 residues. Germline CDR1 is SGHRS and CDR2 is YFSETQ.

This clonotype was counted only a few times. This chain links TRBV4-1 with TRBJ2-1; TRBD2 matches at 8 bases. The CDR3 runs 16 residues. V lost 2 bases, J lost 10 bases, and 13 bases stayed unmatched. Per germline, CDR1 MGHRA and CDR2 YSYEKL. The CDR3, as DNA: TGCGCCAGCAGCCAAATTGTGGCTAGCGGGCGTCAGGAGCAGTTCTTC. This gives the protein CASSQIVASGRQEQFF.

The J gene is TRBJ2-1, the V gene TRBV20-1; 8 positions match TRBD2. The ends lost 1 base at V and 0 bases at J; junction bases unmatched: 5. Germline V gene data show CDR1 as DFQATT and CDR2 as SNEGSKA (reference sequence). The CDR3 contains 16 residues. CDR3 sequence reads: CSARGTSGSSYNEQFF. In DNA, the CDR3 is TGCAGTGCTAGAGGGACGAGCGGGAGCTCCTACAATGAGCAGTTCTTC.

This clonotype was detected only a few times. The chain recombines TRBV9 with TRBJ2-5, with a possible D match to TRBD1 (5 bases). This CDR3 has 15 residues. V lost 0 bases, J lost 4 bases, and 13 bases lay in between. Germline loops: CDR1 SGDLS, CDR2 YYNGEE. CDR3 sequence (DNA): TGTGCCAGCAGCGTAGAGGAAGGGGTCGGAGAGACCCAGTACTTC. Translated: CASSVEEGVGETQYF. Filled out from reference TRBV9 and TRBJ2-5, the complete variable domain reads DSGVTQTPKHLITATGQRVTLRCSPRSGDLSVYWYQQSLDQGLQFLIQYYNGEERAKGNILERFSAQQFPDLHSELNLSSLELGDSALYFCASSVEEGVGETQYFGPGTRLLVL.

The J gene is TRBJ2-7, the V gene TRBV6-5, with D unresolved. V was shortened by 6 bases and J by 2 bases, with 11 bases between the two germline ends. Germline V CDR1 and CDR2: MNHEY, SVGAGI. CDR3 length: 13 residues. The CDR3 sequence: CASRGGPAYEQYF. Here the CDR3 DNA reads TGTGCCAGCAGGGGTGGACCCGCCTACGAGCAGTACTTC.